What follows are 7 T cell receptor beta chains derived from one specimen sequenced in a study of breast tumors, draining lymph nodes, adjacent tissues. Breast cancer patients provided tissue from their axillary draining lymph nodes. One entry per CDR3 protein, called by TCRdb with MiXCR from the multiplex PCR reads. Among 150,000 to 200,000 distinct CDR3 sequences, 30% to 35% were seen once, and the ten largest hold 4.3%. Sequencing input: axillary lymph node tissue. These receptors were collected from a female donor with breast cancer. Some clones in this sample may be carry-over from other donors' samples.

This clonotype was picked up many times. Possible read error: a much larger clone is one base away. This chain links TRBV20-1 with TRBJ2-5; D is unclear. Germline CDR1 reads DFQATT; CDR2 reads SNEGSKA (reference sequence). The CDR3 totals 11 residues. The CDR3 region is CSAPDLGRAPF. CDR3 bases: TGCAGTGCTCCTGACCTCGGCCGCGCCCCATTC.

The gene calls are TRBV9 and TRBJ2-6, with D possibly being TRBD1 (5 bases). V lost 0 bases and J lost 4, with 11 bases in between. Germline V gene sequence: CDR1 SGDLS, CDR2 YYNGEE. CDR3 length: 16 residues. The CDR3 DNA is TGTGCCAGCAGCGTAGGTATAGGGGCGGGGGCCAACGTCCTGACTTTC. Encoded protein: CASSVGIGAGANVLTF.

This clonotype showed up just a few times. This chain connects TRBV18 to TRBJ2-2; 11 bases agree with TRBD2. The CDR3 has 16 residues. With 3 bases clipped from V and 2 bases from J, the junction kept 2 bases outside the gene matches. CDR1 and CDR2 from the germline V gene are KGHSH and LQKENI. The DNA of the CDR3 is TGTGCCAGCTCACCTACTAGCGGGGGAAACACCGGGGAGCTGTTTTTT. Its translation: CASSPTSGGNTGELFF.

This rearrangement joins TRBV7-9 to TRBJ1-2; 9 bases are shared with TRBD1. Per germline, CDR1 SEHNR and CDR2 FQNEAQ (reference sequence). CDR3 length: 14 amino acids. The J segment lost 4 bases and the V segment lost 5 bases, leaving 5 bases of the junction unmatched. DNA of the CDR3: TGTGCCAGCAGCCCGGGACAGGGAGGCTATGGCTACACCTTC. It is translated as CASSPGQGGYGYTF.

The chain uses TRBV28 and TRBJ1-1, with D tentatively TRBD1 (5 bases). Trimming shortened V by 6 bases and J by 5 bases, and 10 bases separated the two germline ends. The CDR3 runs 12 residues. Germline values: CDR1 MDHEN, CDR2 SYDVKM. In DNA form, the CDR3 reads TGTGCCAGCAGGGACTGGGGGACTGAAGCTTTCTTT. Amino acid sequence: CASRDWGTEAFF.

This clonotype was observed a few times. V and J are TRBV19 and TRBJ1-1; no clear D. CDR1 LNHDA and CDR2 SQIVND come from the germline V gene (reference sequence). The CDR3 has 13 residues. Trimming shortened V by 6 bases and J by 0 bases, and 8 bases separated the two germline ends. The CDR3 DNA reads as TGTGCCAGTAGAAAGCGGGTGAACACTGAAGCTTTCTTT. Protein: CASRKRVNTEAFF.

This clonotype was found a few times. This clone may be a read error of a much larger clone one base away. The genes are TRBV7-2 and TRBJ2-7, with a tentative D call TRBD2 (6 bases). The germline gives CDR1 SGHTA, CDR2 FQGNSA. The CDR3 sequence is 15 residues long. CDR3 DNA: TGTGCCAGCAGCTTAGAGGGGACTGCCTTGAGCGAGCAGCACTTC. Amino acids: CASSLEGTALSEQHF.